This paragraph covers one TCR beta chain sequence. In its sample, this clonotype was seen a few times. Its antigen has not been determined. Within one base of it there is no much larger clone, and no base qualities were kept. The sample originates from a study of blood T cells in healthy people across ages (dated by TCRdb to about 2015). Concerning the study at large: In model experiments, roughly one uniquely barcoded TCR beta cDNA molecule per two T cells was captured by template switching. Using deep sequencing normalized with unique cDNA molecular identifiers, the study measured how TCR beta repertoire diversity changes with age. Four age groups were formed from the donors: young (average around 15 years), middle-aged (around 40), aged (roughly 56) and long-lived (roughly 88). Donors of different ages were randomly distributed across sequencing lanes to avoid experimental bias. The study analyzed two additional independent replicas of 1 million unique cDNA reads from the same blood draw for two donors, one aged 18 to 30 and one aged 80 or older. Points the paper makes about the study in general: As age increased, observed TCR beta diversity per million T cells dropped in a roughly linear way, and a significant reduction was already evident by age 40. Compared with the aged group, the long-lived group had more naive CD4+ T cells, fewer expanded clones and increased TCR diversity, suggesting age selection. Because the CMV infection status of the donors was unknown, age-related changes in expanded clonotypes may potentially have been confounded. Observed TCR beta diversity correlated strongly with the percentage of naive T cells measured by flow cytometry. Conclusive comparison of naive and antigen-experienced compartments was prevented by the profiling of bulk unsorted PBMCs. Total diversity estimates from one million sequenced T cells were considered lower bounds and underestimates.

Receptors were amplified or captured by 5' RACE. Reads for this sample came from an Illumina HiSeq 2500. A second PCR of about 6 to 11 cycles was run with a J-beta primer mix and a sample-barcoded 5' primer. A unique molecular identifier was introduced onto each TCR beta cDNA molecule by a template-switch 5' adaptor carrying 12 random nucleotides. Each sample yielded at least 3 million CDR3-containing paired-end reads. First-strand cDNA synthesis was performed from all RNA using the Mint cDNA synthesis kit, with priming by a TRBC-specific oligonucleotide. Following uracil-DNA glycosylase treatment, a first 18-cycle PCR with universal primers M1SS and BC2_uni_R was performed on all cDNA. As for the original processing: Normalization of each sample was performed by random selection of 1 million high-quality reads, each carrying a distinct molecular identifier. Instead of being binned into consensus sequences, reads that shared molecular identifiers were thrown out. CDR3 identification, clonotype clustering and error correction used MiTCR with a Q25 quality threshold and the strictest error-elimination algorithm. A nonparametric unseen species model using Euler transformation provided a lower-bound estimate of total TCR beta diversity. The public reads were reprocessed in TCRdb via fastp at Q25 and MiXCR, keeping in-frame beta chains. Rows with one shared CDR3 protein collapse into an entry with the most common genes and DNA. TCRdb, not the original authors, processed these V and J calls. This sample is represented by more than 1,400,000 distinct CDR3 sequences; around 39% of them were singletons. Under 8% of the sample is held by the ten biggest clonotypes.

Donors were approximately 42 systemically healthy Caucasian individuals from Russia aged roughly 6 to 95 years. Approximately 9.7 milliliters of peripheral blood were drawn from each donor into EDTA-treated Vacutainer tubes. PBMCs were isolated by Ficoll-Paque density-gradient centrifugation, with at least 6.5 million obtained per sample. Total RNA, at least 6 micrograms per sample, was extracted from PBMCs with Trizol reagent. For every donor, flow cytometry on a PBMC aliquot measured the percentage of naive CD45RAhigh/CD27high T cells. The CDR3, from cysteine to phenylalanine, totals 15 residues. Of all the DNA, just the CDR3 is kept, 45 bases in frame from base 1. V loses 3 bases of germline sequence and J loses 6 bases, and the interval between the two ends is 21 bases. CDR1 and CDR2 are read off the germline V gene as SQVTM and ANQGSEA.

The sequenced sample consisted of blood. The chain couples TRBV29-1 to TRBJ2-7; the D gene is possibly TRBD1 or TRBD2, with 5 bases matching each. This receptor was identified in a woman between 18 and 29 years old in good health. CDR3 sequence: CSVDVGTVKTPEQYF. The DNA reads as follows: TGCAGCGTTGACGTGGGGACCGTAAAAACCCCCGAGCAGTACTTC.